The 10 T cell receptor beta chains below come from one sample, sequenced in a study of regulatory T cells in long-lasting Graves disease. Time point defined: newly diagnosed GD, antithyroid drugs for less than 3 months. RNA from PBMCs was the source of the TCR library. Investigators prepared the TCR beta libraries by applying iRepertoire HTBI primers and Arm-PCR of CDR3 regions. Via MiXCR, TCRdb re-called the multiplex PCR reads, giving one row per CDR3 protein. The sample holds almost 450,000 distinct CDR3 sequences, 15% to 20% seen once. Another study also made use of these data, one on T cells in Graves' hyperthyroidism and ophthalmopathy.

Sequencing used peripheral blood mononuclear cells (PBMCs), obtained at new diagnosis, from a patient treated with antithyroid drugs. These receptor sequences come from a woman aged 30 to 39 with Graves disease.

This clonotype came up once. Just one base apart from a much larger clone, this may be a read error. The chain links TRBV27 to TRBJ1-1; D ambiguous. Germline V gene sequence: CDR1 MNHEY, CDR2 SMNVEV (reference sequence). V was shortened by 11 bases and J by 6 bases, with 19 bases between the two germline ends. The CDR3 has 13 residues. The CDR3 DNA is TGTGCCGGCAAGGCGGACTACCTCGCTGAAGCTTTCTTT. This translates into CAGKADYLAEAFF.

V gene TRBV6-1 combines with J gene TRBJ2-5; a weak D match, TRBD1 (6 bases). Germline assignment: CDR1 MNHNS and CDR2 SASEGT. The germline V and J ends were trimmed by 7 bases and 3 bases, with 21 bases remaining between them. The CDR3 covers 16 residues. The CDR3 bases are TGTGCCAGCACTACACCCTACAGGGAGAGAAAAGAGACCCAGTACTTC. Amino acid sequence: CASTTPYRERKETQYF.

Many counts were recorded for this clonotype. The DNA of the CDR3 is TGTGCCAGCAGCCCGGACCGGGAAAGCTCCTACAATGAGCAGTTCTTC. Protein product: CASSPDRESSYNEQFF. V is TRBV3-1 and J is TRBJ2-1; TRBD2 might be the D (5 bases). The germline gives CDR1 LGHDT, CDR2 YNNKEL (reference sequence). Trimming left V 4 bases short and J 0 bases short, with 13 bases between. The CDR3 is made up of 16 amino acids.

Of note for this clonotype: This may be a read error, as it is one base from a much larger clone. This rearrangement joins TRBV2 to TRBJ1-1; TRBD1 aligns across 9 bases. The CDR3 sequence is 14 residues long. V gave up 3 bases and J gave up 1 base; unmatched junction bases: 0. CDR1 and CDR2 (germline): SNHLY, FYNNEI. CDR3 sequence: CASSEDRGNTEAFF. For the CDR3, the DNA is TGTGCCAGCAGTGAGGACAGGGGGAACACTGAAGCTTTCTTT.

In its sample, this clonotype was seen many times. This chain links TRBV2 with TRBJ2-3, with D unclear. CDR3 length equals 15 residues. V was clipped by 6 bases and J by 0 bases, with 13 bases between them. Germline V gene sequence: CDR1 SNHLY, CDR2 FYNNEI. The DNA of the CDR3 is TGTGCCAGCAGGCTAGTGGGATCTAGCACAGATACGCAGTATTTT. This gives the protein CASRLVGSSTDTQYF. The variable domain in full, completed from reference TRBV2 and TRBJ2-3, reads EPEVTQTPSHQVTQMGQEVILRCVPISNHLYFYWYRQILGQKVEFLVSFYNNEISEKSEIFDDQFSVERPDGSNFTLKIRSTKLEDSAMYFCASRLVGSSTDTQYFGPGTRLTVL.

This clonotype has at least ten counts. One junction end does not reproduce the germline sequence, and a read error may be involved. This sequence joins TRBV5-1 and TRBJ2-1; the D gene is possibly TRBD2 (5 bases). Per the germline V gene, CDR1 is SGHRS and CDR2 is YFSETQ. CDR3 length: 15 residues. The CDR3 here is CASSLARSSYNEQFF. CDR3 nucleotide sequence: TGTGCCAGCAGCTTAGCGAGGAGCTCCTACAATGAGCAGTTCTTC.

This clonotype showed up many times. The chain has TRBV6-1 and TRBJ2-7; TRBD1 agrees at 9 bases. There are 15 residues in the CDR3. With 5 bases clipped from V and 0 bases from J, the junction kept 5 bases outside the gene matches. From germline, CDR1 is MNHNS and CDR2 SASEGT. CDR3 nucleotides: TGTGCCAGCAGTCAGGACAGGGGAAACTCCTACGAGCAGTACTTC. Its protein is CASSQDRGNSYEQYF.

This clonotype was detected a few times. The V call is TRBV25-1, the J call TRBJ2-7; no reliable D call. CDR3 size: 12 residues. Germline-derived CDR1 and CDR2 are MGHDK and SYGVNS. Trimming left V 6 bases short and J 4 bases short, with 10 bases between. This CDR3 is CASSRPGYEQYF. The CDR3 DNA is TGTGCCAGCAGCCGACCCGGATACGAGCAGTACTTC.

V is TRBV18 and J is TRBJ1-6, with 9 bases lining up with TRBD1. The V segment lost 5 bases and the J segment 7 bases; nucleotides outside the gene matches: 3. The CDR3 length is 14 residues. Looked up from germline, CDR1 is KGHSH and CDR2 is LQKENI. The CDR3 here is CASSLTGGNSPLHF. The CDR3 nucleotides read TGTGCCAGCTCATTGACAGGGGGGAATTCACCCCTCCACTTT.

Many counts were recorded for this clonotype. The chain combines TRBV30 with TRBJ2-5; TRBD2 aligns across 10 bases. CDR3 size: 13 residues. Germline V lookup: CDR1 GTSNPN, CDR2 SVGIG (reference sequence). V shed 5 bases and J 5 bases; nucleotides not matched to a gene: 5. CDR3 nucleotide sequence: TGTGCCTGGGCCCTAGCGGGAGTGGAGACCCAGTACTTC. This encodes CAWALAGVETQYF.